This TCR beta chain was recorded in a study of CD8+CD57+ T cells in acquired aplastic anemia (dated by TCRdb to between 2018 and 2020). Regarding the study in general: On average, sorted CD4+ and CD8+ cells yielded around 3.5 ug of extracted DNA, with a range of roughly 0.18 to 30 ug. Mean read counts for healthy donor samples were 8.5 million to 10.8 million for CD4+ cells and about 12 million for CD8+ cells. The full study reports these points: No significant difference in CD8+ Simpson's diversity was found between patients and healthy controls (P=0.060). Fewer than 30 CD8+ CDR3 sequences were found in both patients and controls but appeared to be highly expressed in patients and within the immunodominant clones of the patients.

In this study, sorted CD4+ and CD8+ T cells from the blood of healthy subjects and of severe aplastic anemia patients had their TCR repertoires deep-sequenced. Ficoll-Paque density gradient centrifugation was used to isolate peripheral blood mononuclear cells. Before DNA extraction, CD4+ and CD8+ T cells were sorted with FACS or magnetic beads. V drops 2 bases and J drops 0 bases, leaving 5 bases in between. CDR1 ENHRY and CDR2 SYGVKD are derived from the germline V gene. The CDR3 starts with the cysteine, ends with the phenylalanine, and has 14 residues. The DNA shown is the 42-base CDR3, in frame from base 1. Comments on this clonotype: Its antigen has not been determined. No base quality values were provided; no much bigger clone lies one nucleotide off.

TCR beta VDJ combination and CDR3 sequence profiling used genomic DNA as the template. TCR repertoire sequencing was run on an Illumina HiSeq 2000. For the original study's pipeline: TRBV/TRBJ rearrangement plots, CDR3 size and DJ length profiles, and Simpson's diversity index were used to assess repertoires. Whichever DNA sequence was most abundant in the deep sequencing data was defined as the immunodominant clone. CDR3 amino acid sequences were checked for sharing across subjects and were also compared against the VDJdb database and published repertoires. TCRdb reprocessed the public reads (quality trimming at Q25 with fastp, clone calling with MiXCR) and kept in-frame beta chains. Under each unique CDR3 protein, matching rows form one entry showing the most common genes and DNA. The V and J calls reflect TCRdb's pipeline rather than the authors' work. The sample table shows roughly 180,000 distinct CDR3 sequences, and 40% to 50% are seen once. The ten largest clonotypes hold 2.9% of the sample.

The clonotype comes from a human donor in good health. Sequencing used sorted CD4+, CD8+, or CD8+CD57+ T cells (not recorded which) from PBMCs. The chain links TRBV10-3 with TRBJ1-5, with the D gene not clear enough to name. CDR3 sequence: CAISEIYSNQPQHF. The sequence in DNA is TGTGCCATCAGTGAGATCTATAGCAATCAGCCCCAGCATTTT.